These 25 T cell receptor beta chains were sequenced from one sample in a study of Graves' ophthalmopathy and Graves' hyperthyroidism. Transcripts of RNA were the source for amplifying TCR beta CDR3 regions. RT-PCR with HTBI primers came first, then second-round multiplex PCR. From the multiplex PCR reads, TCRdb called clonotypes with MiXCR, one entry per CDR3 protein. Among approximately 460,000 distinct CDR3 sequences listed, approximately 15% were seen once. Sequencing was carried out using blood. The receptors stem from a woman aged 25 to 39 with Graves' ophthalmopathy.

This clonotype was seen repeatedly, ten times or more. The rearrangement links TRBV12-3 or TRBV12-4 to TRBJ1-2; maybe TRBD1 (5 bases). Trimming shortened V by 4 bases and J by 6 bases, and 9 bases separated the two germline ends. The CDR3 totals 12 residues. CDR3 sequence: CASSWQGNGYTF. As DNA, the CDR3 is TGTGCCAGCAGTTGGCAGGGTAATGGCTACACCTTC.

This clonotype was seen more than once but under ten times. The junction differs from germline at one of its ends, possibly a read error. The chain combines TRBV11-3 with TRBJ2-4, with 8 bases aligning to TRBD1. The V gene's germline CDR1 is SGHNT and CDR2 YENEEA. The CDR3 loop spans 17 amino acids. The CDR3 sequence is CASSLDPLAGGVNIKYF. CDR3 DNA sequence: TGTGCCAGCAGCTTAGACCCCCTCGCAGGGGGCGTAAACATTAAGTACTTC.

This clonotype was picked up many times. The genes are TRBV4-1 and TRBJ2-4; D remains unclear. The CDR3 is 12 amino acids. With 0 bases removed from V and 9 bases from J, the gap between germline ends came to 6 bases. Looked up from germline, CDR1 is MGHRA and CDR2 is YSYEKL. DNA of the CDR3: TGCGCCAGCAGCCAAGACCGTATCATTCAGTACTTC. It codes for CASSQDRIIQYF.

This clonotype was counted at least ten times. V is TRBV12-3 or TRBV12-4 and J is TRBJ1-1; perhaps TRBD1 as D (5 bases). This CDR3 has 13 residues. V was trimmed by 5 bases and J by 2 bases, leaving 9 bases between them. This chain's CDR3 is CASSNTGNTEAFF. For the CDR3, the DNA is TGTGCCAGCAGTAATACAGGTAACACTGAAGCTTTCTTT.

At least ten counts were recorded for this clonotype. The chain links TRBV30 to TRBJ1-2; tentative D call: TRBD1 (6 bases). This CDR3 is built from 13 residues. V lost 3 bases, J lost 8 bases, and 16 bases lay in between. Germline values: CDR1 GTSNPN, CDR2 SVGIG (reference sequence). As DNA, the CDR3 is TGTGCCTGGAGCTCCGGGACAAAGAGCGGCTACACCTTC. Its translation: CAWSSGTKSGYTF. Full variable domain (outside the CDR3, taken from reference TRBV30 and TRBJ1-2): SQTIHQWPATLVQPVGSPLSLECTVEGTSNPNLYWYRQAAGRGLQLLFYSVGIGQISSEVPQNLSASRPQDRQFILSSKKLLLSDSGFYLCAWSSGTKSGYTFGSGTRLTVV.

Ten or more counts support this clonotype. The chain has TRBV19 and TRBJ1-1; D is ambiguous. This CDR3 is built from 12 residues. From germline, CDR1 is LNHDA and CDR2 SQIVND (reference sequence). V dropped 7 bases and J dropped 4 bases, with 10 bases sitting between them. CDR3 residues: CASTASFTEAFF. CDR3 bases: TGTGCCAGTACTGCCAGTTTCACTGAAGCTTTCTTT.

This clonotype came up a few times. This chain uses TRBV30 with TRBJ1-1, with a possible D match to TRBD1 (5 bases). Trimming pared 5 bases from V and 5 bases from J, leaving 12 bases between. CDR1 is GTSNPN and CDR2 is SVGIG in the germline V gene (reference sequence). CDR3 length: 12 residues. The CDR3 nucleotides are TGTGCCTGGGGAAGGGGAACGACTGAAGCTTTCTTT. As protein: CAWGRGTTEAFF.

This clonotype was seen at least ten times. The chain recombines TRBV6-4 with TRBJ2-2; TRBD2 matches at 14 bases. CDR1 is MRHNA, CDR2 SNTAGT, per germline. The length of the CDR3 is 17 residues. V shed 6 bases, J shed 7 bases, and the junction held 10 bases outside the gene matches. CDR3 sequence: CASRGTSGSFVNGELFF. The CDR3 DNA follows: TGTGCCAGCAGGGGGACTAGCGGGAGTTTCGTCAACGGGGAGCTGTTTTTT.

Ten or more counts support this clonotype. The V and J genes are TRBV11-2 and TRBJ1-2; unclear D gene. Germline values: CDR1 SGHAT, CDR2 FQNNGV. The CDR3 runs to 13 residues. The ends were cut back, 6 bases at V and 6 bases at J, with 14 bases in the middle. CDR3 nucleotide sequence: TGTGCCAGCAGTCCAACTGGACGCCATGGCTACACCTTC. Amino acids: CASSPTGRHGYTF. Based on the CDR3 plus reference TRBV11-2 and TRBJ1-2, the full variable domain is EAGVAQSPRYKIIEKRQSVAFWCNPISGHATLYWYQQILGQGPKLLIQFQNNGVVDDSQLPKDRFSAERLKGVDSTLKIQPAKLEDSAVYLCASSPTGRHGYTFGSGTRLTVV.

The V call is TRBV12-3 or TRBV12-4, the J call TRBJ1-2, with D hard to call. This CDR3 has 15 amino acids. Trimming took 7 bases from V and 4 from J, leaving 19 bases between them. The CDR3 DNA reads as TGTGCCAGCAAGACCCCCGGGTCCCAAGGCTATGGCTACACCTTC. This translates into CASKTPGSQGYGYTF.

The genes are TRBV29-1 and TRBJ2-5; possibly TRBD2 for D (6 bases). This CDR3 contains 13 residues. V dropped 3 bases and J dropped 2 bases, with 10 bases sitting between them. Germline V gene sequence: CDR1 SQVTM, CDR2 ANQGSEA. The CDR3 reads CSVDFGGQETQYF. For the CDR3, the DNA is TGCAGCGTTGATTTTGGGGGGCAAGAGACCCAGTACTTC.

As to this clonotype: This may stem from a read error, because a much larger clone lies one nucleotide away. This chain connects TRBV13 to TRBJ2-7; 10 bases fit TRBD1. After removal of 5 bases from V and 3 bases from J, the junction contained 4 bases not matched to a gene. CDR3 length: 14 amino acids. Germline loops: CDR1 PRHDT, CDR2 FYEKMQ (reference sequence). The CDR3 here is CASSRGTGVYEQYF. CDR3 nucleotides: TGTGCCAGCAGCCGGGGGACAGGGGTCTACGAGCAGTACTTC.

This clonotype has only a few counts. One base away lies a much larger clone, so this may be a sequencing read error. This rearrangement joins TRBV11-3 to TRBJ1-1; D perhaps matches TRBD1 (6 bases). Germline loops: CDR1 SGHNT, CDR2 YENEEA. The CDR3 is 13 residues long. With 8 bases removed from V and 7 bases from J, the gap between germline ends came to 17 bases. The CDR3 region is CASGPQGGNEAFF. CDR3 bases: TGTGCCAGCGGTCCACAGGGTGGAAATGAAGCTTTCTTT.

This clonotype was counted ten times or more. CDR3 coding DNA: TGTGCCAGCAGCCTAGTTCTGGGGGGAGCAGAGACCCAGTACTTC. Translated: CASSLVLGGAETQYF. The rearrangement joins TRBV28 to TRBJ2-5; a possible D gene is TRBD2 (6 bases). Trimming left V 6 bases short and J 4 bases short, with 18 bases between. The CDR3 covers 15 residues. The germline gives CDR1 MDHEN, CDR2 SYDVKM.

This clonotype has at least ten counts. This chain connects TRBV6-5 to TRBJ1-2, with D hard to call. The CDR3 has 15 residues. Trimming removed 0 bases from V and 2 bases from J, with 10 bases in between. Germline CDR1 is MNHEY and CDR2 is SVGAGI. The CDR3 coding sequence is TGTGCCAGCAGTTACTCCATCTGGTTCAACTATGGCTACACCTTC. Residues: CASSYSIWFNYGYTF.

The rearrangement uses TRBV11-1 and TRBJ1-1; D gene uncertain. Germline V gives CDR1 SGHAT, CDR2 FQDESV (reference sequence). The CDR3 length is 17 residues. V lost 0 bases to trimming and J lost 1 base, with 15 bases between them. CDR3 sequence: CASSLAGRGWGNTEAFF. The CDR3, as DNA: TGTGCCAGCAGCTTAGCAGGTCGGGGATGGGGGAACACTGAAGCTTTCTTT.

Concerning this clonotype itself: Relative to the germline gene, one junction end is altered; a read error may explain this. The chain links TRBV15 to TRBJ1-5; the D gene is possibly TRBD1 (6 bases). This CDR3 is 14 amino acids long. Germline V gene sequence: CDR1 LNHNV, CDR2 YYDKDF (reference sequence). The CDR3, as DNA: TGTGCCACCAACAGTAAGACAGGTAATCAGCCCCGGCATTTT. As protein: CATNSKTGNQPRHF.

This clonotype was found many times. V and J are TRBV5-1 and TRBJ2-7; possible D gene TRBD2, 6 bases. Per germline, CDR1 SGHRS and CDR2 YFSETQ. The V and J ends lost 0 bases and 2 bases respectively, with 12 bases between them. The CDR3 consists of 15 residues. The CDR3 loop reads CASSLDGRRTYEQYF. The CDR3 region has the DNA TGCGCCAGCAGCTTGGACGGGAGAAGGACCTACGAGCAGTACTTC.

This clonotype occurred many times. The chain joins TRBV6-5 to TRBJ1-5; tentative D call: TRBD1 (5 bases). V was shortened by 5 bases and J by 7 bases, with 18 bases between the two germline ends. Per germline, CDR1 MNHEY and CDR2 SVGAGI. CDR3 length: 15 amino acids. CDR3 in amino acids: CASSRQGHSRQPQHF. The CDR3 region has the DNA TGTGCCAGCAGTCGGCAGGGTCACTCGCGACAGCCCCAGCATTTT.

At least ten counts were recorded for this clonotype. The rearrangement uses TRBV10-3 and TRBJ2-7; 10 nucleotides align to TRBD2. The V and J ends lost 2 bases and 7 bases, in that order; junction bases with no gene match: 8. The length of the CDR3 is 15 residues. Germline V gene lookup returns CDR1 ENHRY and CDR2 SYGVKD. The CDR3 DNA reads TGTGCCATCAGTGAGAGGGCTAGCGGGAGTGGAGAGCAGTACTTC. Translating gives CAISERASGSGEQYF.

This clonotype was seen repeatedly, ten times or more. The chain joins TRBV28 to TRBJ1-1; D not certain. V was cut by 6 bases and J by 0 bases, with 11 bases left in between. CDR3 length: 14 residues. The germline gives CDR1 MDHEN, CDR2 SYDVKM. CDR3 protein: CASRTWKLNTEAFF. For the CDR3, the DNA is TGTGCCAGCAGGACGTGGAAACTGAACACTGAAGCTTTCTTT.

This clonotype was counted many times. The rearrangement uses TRBV6-4 and TRBJ2-3; weak D call: TRBD2 (6 bases). The length of the CDR3 is 16 residues. Germline CDR1 reads MRHNA; CDR2 reads SNTAGT. V gave up 2 bases and J gave up 2 bases, with 14 bases separating them. In DNA, the CDR3 is TGTGCCAGCAGTGACACCGGGACTCCCCCCACAGATACGCAGTATTTT. It codes for CASSDTGTPPTDTQYF.

This clonotype has a count of ten or more. This sequence joins TRBV30 and TRBJ1-2, with D possibly matching TRBD1 (5 bases). Germline V gene lookup returns CDR1 GTSNPN and CDR2 SVGIG (reference sequence). CDR3 length: 14 amino acids. Deletions cut 1 base from V and 8 bases from J, with 17 bases between. In DNA form, the CDR3 reads TGTGCCTGGAGTGCACCCGGGGGAGGGAGCGGCTACACCTTC. Translating it yields CAWSAPGGGSGYTF.

A word on this clonotype: A read error may be the cause here, since a much bigger clone is one base away. The chain has TRBV6-1 and TRBJ2-1; a possible D gene is TRBD2 (5 bases). This CDR3 comprises 15 residues. CDR1 is MNHNS, CDR2 SASEGT, per germline. The CDR3 loop reads CASSEGSGTYNEKFF. CDR3 DNA sequence: TGTGCCAGCAGTGAAGGGAGCGGTACCTACAATGAGAAGTTCTTC.

This clonotype was detected many times. J is TRBJ2-5 and V is TRBV5-1; D may be TRBD2 (6 bases). V was cut by 1 base and J by 1 base, with 11 bases left in between. The CDR3 is 15 amino acids. Germline-derived CDR1 and CDR2 are SGHRS and YFSETQ. This CDR3 is CASSLTGLTQETQYF. CDR3 nucleotides: TGCGCCAGCAGCTTGACGGGACTTACCCAAGAGACCCAGTACTTC.